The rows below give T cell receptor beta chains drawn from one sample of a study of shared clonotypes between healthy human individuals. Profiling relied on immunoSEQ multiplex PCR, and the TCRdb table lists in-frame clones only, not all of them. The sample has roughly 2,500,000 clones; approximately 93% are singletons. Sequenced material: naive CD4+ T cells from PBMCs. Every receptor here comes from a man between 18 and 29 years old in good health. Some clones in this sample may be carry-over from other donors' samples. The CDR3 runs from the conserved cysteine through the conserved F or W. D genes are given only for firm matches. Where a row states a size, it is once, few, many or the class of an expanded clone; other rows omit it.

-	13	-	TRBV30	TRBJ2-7	TGTGCCTGGGCCAGCGCGAACACTTACGAGCAGTACTTC	CAWASANTYEQYF
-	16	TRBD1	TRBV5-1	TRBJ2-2	TGCGCCAGCAGCTTGTGGGGGACAGGGAACACCGGGGAGCTGTTTTTT	CASSLWGTGNTGELFF
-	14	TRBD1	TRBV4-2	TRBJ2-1	TGTGCCAGCAGCCAAGGCCAGGGGGTGAGGGAGCAGTTCTTC	CASSQGQGVREQFF
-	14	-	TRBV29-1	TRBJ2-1	TGCAGCGTTGTGGGGCAGTCCTCCTACAATGAGCAGTTCTTC	CSVVGQSSYNEQFF
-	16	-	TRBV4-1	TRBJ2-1	TGCGCCAGCAGCCAAGAGGGGGGAGGCTCCTACAATGAGCAGTTCTTC	CASSQEGGGSYNEQFF
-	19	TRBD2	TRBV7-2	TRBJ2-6	TGTGCCAGCAGAACACCGGGACTAGCGGGAGGCGGTGGGGCCAACGTCCTGACTTTC	CASRTPGLAGGGGANVLTF
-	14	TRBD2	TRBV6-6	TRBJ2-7	TGTGCCAGCAGTTATGTGGGCCGGGAGGGCGAGCAGTACTTC	CASSYVGREGEQYF
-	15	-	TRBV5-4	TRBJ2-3	TGTGCCAGCAGCTCGCAGCGGGCGAGCACAGATACGCAGTATTTT	CASSSQRASTDTQYF
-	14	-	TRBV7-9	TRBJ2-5	TGTGCCAGCAGCTTAGGATTCAGGAAAGAGACCCAGTACTTC	CASSLGFRKETQYF
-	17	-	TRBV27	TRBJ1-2	TGTGCCAGCAGTTTAGTCGCAATCACCACAGGGTTGAGGGGCTACACCTTC	CASSLVAITTGLRGYTF
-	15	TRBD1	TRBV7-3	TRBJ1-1	TGTGCCAGCAGCTTTGCAGGGGGCTCGAACACTGAAGCTTTCTTT	CASSFAGGSNTEAFF
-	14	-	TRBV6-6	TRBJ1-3	TGTGCCAGCAGCCGTGACAGATCTGGAAACACCATATATTTT	CASSRDRSGNTIYF
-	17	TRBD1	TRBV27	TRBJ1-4	TGTGCCAGCAGTCAATGGCGGGACAGGGGGCGGTGGGAAAAACTGTTTTTT	CASSQWRDRGRWEKLFF
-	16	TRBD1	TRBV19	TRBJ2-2	TGTGCCAGTAGTCCCCGGACAGGGCGGGACACCGGGGAGCTGTTTTTT	CASSPRTGRDTGELFF
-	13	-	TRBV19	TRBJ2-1	TGTGCCAGTCGGGACCCGCCGCGGAATGAGCAGTTCTTC	CASRDPPRNEQFF
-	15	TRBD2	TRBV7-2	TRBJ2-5	TGTGCCAGCAGCTCAGGACTAGCGGGAGTTGGGGAGCAGTACTTC	CASSSGLAGVGEQYF
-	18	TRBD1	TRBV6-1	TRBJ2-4	TGTGCCAGCAGTGAGTACCACGCCGCCCAGGGGGTGCGAAACATTCAGTACTTC	CASSEYHAAQGVRNIQYF
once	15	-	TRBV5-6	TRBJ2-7	TGTGCCAGCAGCCGGAGACGGGCGAACTACAACGAGCAGTACTTC	CASSRRRANYNEQYF
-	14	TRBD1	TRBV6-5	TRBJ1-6	TGTGCCAGCAGTTCCCTGACAGGGGGTTCACCCCTCCACTTT	CASSSLTGGSPLHF
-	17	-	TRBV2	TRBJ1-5	TGTGCCAGTACACGAGAGGCAACCTCCTATAGCAATCAGCCCCAGCATTTT	CASTREATSYSNQPQHF
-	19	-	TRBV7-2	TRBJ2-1	TGTGCCAGCAGCTGGCCCAAGGAGGGAAGCCTTAGCTCCTACAATGAGCAGTTCTTC	CASSWPKEGSLSSYNEQFF
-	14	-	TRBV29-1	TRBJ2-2	TGCAGCGTTGTGACTAGTAGTGTCACCGGGGAGCTGTTTTTT	CSVVTSSVTGELFF
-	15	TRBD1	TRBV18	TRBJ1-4	TGTGCCAGCTCACCCCGACAGGGCGCGAATGAAAAACTGTTTTTT	CASSPRQGANEKLFF
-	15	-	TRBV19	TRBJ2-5	TGTGCCAGTAGTATTTGGGGCCGGTCCCAAGAGACCCAGTACTTC	CASSIWGRSQETQYF
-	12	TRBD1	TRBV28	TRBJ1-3	TGTGCCAGCAGCTACAGGGGGCACACCATATATTTT	CASSYRGHTIYF
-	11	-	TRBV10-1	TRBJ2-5	TGCGCCAGCAATCCCGGGGGTCTGGGGTACTTC	CASNPGGLGYF
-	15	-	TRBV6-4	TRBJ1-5	TGTGCCAGCAGTGATAGTCGGAAAAGTAATCAGCCCCAGCATTTT	CASSDSRKSNQPQHF
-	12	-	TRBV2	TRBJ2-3	TGTGCCAGCAACGTGGGCACAGATACGCAGTATTTT	CASNVGTDTQYF
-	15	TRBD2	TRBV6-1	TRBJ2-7	TGTGCCAGCAGTGTTGGGACTAGCGTAACCTACGAGCAGTACTTC	CASSVGTSVTYEQYF
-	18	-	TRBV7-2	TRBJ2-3	TGTGCCAGCAGCTTACCACTCGGGCGATCAGCTAGCACAGATACGCAGTATTTT	CASSLPLGRSASTDTQYF
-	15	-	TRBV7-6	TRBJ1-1	TGTGCCAGCAGTCATTACGTGGGGCAGGACTTTGAAGCTTTCTTT	CASSHYVGQDFEAFF
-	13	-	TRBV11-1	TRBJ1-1	TGTGCCAGCAGCTTAGACAGGGACACTGAAGCTTTCTTT	CASSLDRDTEAFF
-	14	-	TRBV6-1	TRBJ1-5	TGTGCCAGCAGCTTACAGGGTTTCGATCAGCCCCAGCATTTT	CASSLQGFDQPQHF
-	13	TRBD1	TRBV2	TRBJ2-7	TGTGCCAGCAGTGAGGGACAGGGGTTCGAGCAGTACTTC	CASSEGQGFEQYF
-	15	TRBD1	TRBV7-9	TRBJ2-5	TGTGCCAGCAGCTTAGTAGGGGGCACCGGAGAGACCCAGTACTTC	CASSLVGGTGETQYF
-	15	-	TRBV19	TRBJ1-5	TGTGCCAGTAGTATCGGGCCGACACGGGGTCAGCCCCAGCATTTT	CASSIGPTRGQPQHF
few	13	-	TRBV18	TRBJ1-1	TGTGCCAGCTCACCGGCCGCCGGCACTGAAGCTTTCTTT	CASSPAAGTEAFF
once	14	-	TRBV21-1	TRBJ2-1	TGTGCCAGCAGCAAACCACGGGACTACAATGAGCAGTTCTTC	CASSKPRDYNEQFF
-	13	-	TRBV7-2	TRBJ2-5	TGTGCCAGCAGCTTTGGTGCGGTGGAGACCCAGTACTTC	CASSFGAVETQYF
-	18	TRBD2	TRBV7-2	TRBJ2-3	TGTGCCAGCAGCTTAGCGACCACTAGCGGTTGGGGCACAGATACGCAGTATTTT	CASSLATTSGWGTDTQYF
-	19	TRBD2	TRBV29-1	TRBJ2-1	TGCAGCGTGGCCGGGACTAGCGGGAGGGTTTTAAGGTCCTACAATGAGCAGTTCTTC	CSVAGTSGRVLRSYNEQFF
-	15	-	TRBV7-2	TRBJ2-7	TGTGCCAGCAGCTTAGAAGGTAGAGGGGCCTACGAGCAGTACTTC	CASSLEGRGAYEQYF
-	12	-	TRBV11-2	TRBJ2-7	TGTGCCAGCAGCTTAGTCCGACCGGAGCAGTACTTC	CASSLVRPEQYF
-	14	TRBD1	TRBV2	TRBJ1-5	TGTGCCAGCAGTATACAGGGGGAAGGTCAGCCCCAGCATTTT	CASSIQGEGQPQHF
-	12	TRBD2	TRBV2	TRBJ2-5	TGTGCCCAAGGGACTAGTCAAGAGACCCAGTACTTC	CAQGTSQETQYF